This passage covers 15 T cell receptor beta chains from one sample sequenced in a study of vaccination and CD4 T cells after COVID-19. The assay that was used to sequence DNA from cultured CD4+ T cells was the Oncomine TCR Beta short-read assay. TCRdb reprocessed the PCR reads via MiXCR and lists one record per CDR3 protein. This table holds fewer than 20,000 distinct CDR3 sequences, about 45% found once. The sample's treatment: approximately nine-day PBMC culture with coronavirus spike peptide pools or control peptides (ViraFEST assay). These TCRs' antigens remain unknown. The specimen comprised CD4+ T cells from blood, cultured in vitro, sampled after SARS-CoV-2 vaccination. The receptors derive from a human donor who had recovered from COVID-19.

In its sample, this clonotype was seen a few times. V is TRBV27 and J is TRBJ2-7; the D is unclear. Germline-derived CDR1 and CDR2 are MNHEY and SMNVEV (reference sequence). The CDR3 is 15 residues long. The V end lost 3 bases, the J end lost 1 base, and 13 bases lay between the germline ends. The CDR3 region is CASSLMYGDSYEQYF. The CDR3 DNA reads TGTGCCAGCAGTTTGATGTATGGGGATTCCTACGAGCAGTACTTC.

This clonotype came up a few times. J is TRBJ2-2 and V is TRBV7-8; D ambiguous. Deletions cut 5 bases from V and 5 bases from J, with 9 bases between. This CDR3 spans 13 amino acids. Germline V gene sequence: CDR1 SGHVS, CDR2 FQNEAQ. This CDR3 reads CASSQQWTGELFF. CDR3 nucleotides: TGTGCCAGCAGCCAACAGTGGACCGGGGAGCTGTTTTTT.

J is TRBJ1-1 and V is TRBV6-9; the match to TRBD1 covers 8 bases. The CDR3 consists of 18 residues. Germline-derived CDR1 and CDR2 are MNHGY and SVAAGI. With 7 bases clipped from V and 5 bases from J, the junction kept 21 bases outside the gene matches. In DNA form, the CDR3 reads TGTGCCAGCACTACGGAGCCCTGGGACAGGAGGTCGATTACTGAAGCTTTCTTT. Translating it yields CASTTEPWDRRSITEAFF.

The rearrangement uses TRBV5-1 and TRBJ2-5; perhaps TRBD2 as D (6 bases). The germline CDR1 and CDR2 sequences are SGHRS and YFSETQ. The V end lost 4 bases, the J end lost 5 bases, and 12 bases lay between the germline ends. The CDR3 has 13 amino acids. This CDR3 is CASSLLGRETQYF. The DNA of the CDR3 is TGCGCCAGCAGCCTCCTGGGGAGGGAGACCCAGTACTTC.

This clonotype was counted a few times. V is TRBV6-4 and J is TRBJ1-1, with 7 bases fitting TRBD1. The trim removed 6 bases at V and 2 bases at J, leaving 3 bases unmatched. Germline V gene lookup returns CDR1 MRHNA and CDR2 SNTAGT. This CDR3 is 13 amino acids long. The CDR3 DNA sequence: TGTGCCAGCAGAGGGACAGACAACACTGAAGCTTTCTTT. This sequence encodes CASRGTDNTEAFF.

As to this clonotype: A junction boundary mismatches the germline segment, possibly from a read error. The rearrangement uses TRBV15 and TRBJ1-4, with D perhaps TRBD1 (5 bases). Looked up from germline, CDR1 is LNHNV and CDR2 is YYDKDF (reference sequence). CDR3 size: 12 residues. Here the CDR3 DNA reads TGTGCCACCCGCAGGGAGGACGAAAAACTGTTTTTT. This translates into CATRREDEKLFF.

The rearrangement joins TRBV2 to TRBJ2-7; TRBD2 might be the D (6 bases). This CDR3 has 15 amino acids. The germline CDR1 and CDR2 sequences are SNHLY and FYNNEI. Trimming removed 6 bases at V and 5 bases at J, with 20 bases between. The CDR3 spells CASRGSWRAVDEQYF. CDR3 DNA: TGTGCCAGCAGGGGATCGTGGAGGGCCGTGGACGAGCAGTACTTC.

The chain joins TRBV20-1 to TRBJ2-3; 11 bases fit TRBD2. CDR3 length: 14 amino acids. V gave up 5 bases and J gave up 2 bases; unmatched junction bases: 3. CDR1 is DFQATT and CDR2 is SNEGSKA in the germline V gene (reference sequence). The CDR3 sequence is CSARLAGNTDTQYF. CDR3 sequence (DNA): TGCAGTGCTCGACTAGCGGGAAACACAGATACGCAGTATTTT.

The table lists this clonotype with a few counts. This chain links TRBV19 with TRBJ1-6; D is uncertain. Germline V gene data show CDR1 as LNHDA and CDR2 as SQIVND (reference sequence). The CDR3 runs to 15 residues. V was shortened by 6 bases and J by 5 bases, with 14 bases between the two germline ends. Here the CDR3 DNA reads TGTGCCAGTAGACCCACGACGGAGGATAATTCACCCCTCCACTTT. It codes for CASRPTTEDNSPLHF.

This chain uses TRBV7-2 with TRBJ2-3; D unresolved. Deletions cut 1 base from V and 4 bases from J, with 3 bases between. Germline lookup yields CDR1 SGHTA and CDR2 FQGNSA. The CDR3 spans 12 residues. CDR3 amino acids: CASSLVSDTQYF. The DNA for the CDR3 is TGTGCCAGCAGCTTAGTTTCAGATACGCAGTATTTT.

The CDR3 loop reads CATSDSSLGGRTDTQYF. The CDR3 nucleotides are TGTGCCACCAGTGACTCCTCTCTTGGGGGGAGGACAGATACGCAGTATTTT. The gene calls are TRBV24-1 and TRBJ2-3, with D possibly TRBD2 on 6 matching bases. The CDR3 extends over 17 amino acids. Per germline, CDR1 KGHDR and CDR2 SFDVKD. V gave up 4 bases and J gave up 3 bases, with 19 bases separating them.

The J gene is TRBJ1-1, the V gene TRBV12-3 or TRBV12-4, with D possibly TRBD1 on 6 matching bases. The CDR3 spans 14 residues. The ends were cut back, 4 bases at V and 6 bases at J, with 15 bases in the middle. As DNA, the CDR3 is TGTGCCAGCAGTTCCGAACCAGGGGCCGCTGAAGCTTTCTTT. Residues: CASSSEPGAAEAFF.

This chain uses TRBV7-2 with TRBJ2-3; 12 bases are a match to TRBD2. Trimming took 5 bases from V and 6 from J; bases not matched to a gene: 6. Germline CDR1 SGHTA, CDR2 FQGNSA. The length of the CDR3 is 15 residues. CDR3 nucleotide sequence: TGTGCCAGCAGCCTGGGACTAGCGGGTCGGGATACGCAGTATTTT. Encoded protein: CASSLGLAGRDTQYF.

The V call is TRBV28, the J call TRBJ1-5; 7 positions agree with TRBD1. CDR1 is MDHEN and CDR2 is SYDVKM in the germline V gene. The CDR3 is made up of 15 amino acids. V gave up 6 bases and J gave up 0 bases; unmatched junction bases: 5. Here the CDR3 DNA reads TGTGCCAGCAGACGAGGGGGCTATAGCAATCAGCCCCAGCATTTT. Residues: CASRRGGYSNQPQHF.

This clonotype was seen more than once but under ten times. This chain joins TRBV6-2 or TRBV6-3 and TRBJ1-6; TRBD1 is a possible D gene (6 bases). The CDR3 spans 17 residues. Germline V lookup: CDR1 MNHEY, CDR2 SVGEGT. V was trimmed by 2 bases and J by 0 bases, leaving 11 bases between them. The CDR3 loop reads CASSYGGGSSYNSPLHF. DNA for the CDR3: TGTGCCAGCAGTTACGGAGGGGGGAGCTCCTATAATTCACCCCTCCACTTT.